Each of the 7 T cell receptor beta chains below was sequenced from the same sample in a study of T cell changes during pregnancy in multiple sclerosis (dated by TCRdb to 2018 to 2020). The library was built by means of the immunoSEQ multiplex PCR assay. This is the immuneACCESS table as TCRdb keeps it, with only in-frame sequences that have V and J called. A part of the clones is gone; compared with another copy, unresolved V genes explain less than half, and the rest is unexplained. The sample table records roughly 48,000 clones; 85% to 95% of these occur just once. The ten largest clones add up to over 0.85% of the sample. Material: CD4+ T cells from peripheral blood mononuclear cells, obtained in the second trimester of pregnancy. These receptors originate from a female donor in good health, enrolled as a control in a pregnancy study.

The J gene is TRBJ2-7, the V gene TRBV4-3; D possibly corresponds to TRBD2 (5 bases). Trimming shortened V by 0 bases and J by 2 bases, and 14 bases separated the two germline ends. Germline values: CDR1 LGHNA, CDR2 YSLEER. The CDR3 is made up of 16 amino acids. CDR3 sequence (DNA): TGCGCCAGCAGCCAAGATCTTGTACGGCGGGCCTACGAGCAGTACTTC. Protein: CASSQDLVRRAYEQYF.

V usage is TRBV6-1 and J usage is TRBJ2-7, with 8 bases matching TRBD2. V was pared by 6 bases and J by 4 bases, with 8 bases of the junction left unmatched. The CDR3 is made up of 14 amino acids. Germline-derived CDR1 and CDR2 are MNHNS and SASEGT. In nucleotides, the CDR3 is TGTGCCAGCAGGAGGGGACTAGAGAGTTACGAGCAGTACTTC. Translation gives CASRRGLESYEQYF.

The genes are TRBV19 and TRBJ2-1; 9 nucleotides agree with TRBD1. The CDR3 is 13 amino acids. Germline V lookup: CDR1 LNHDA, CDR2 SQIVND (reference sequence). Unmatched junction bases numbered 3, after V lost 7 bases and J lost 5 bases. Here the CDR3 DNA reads TGTGCCAGTAACAGGGGGCTAGACAATGAGCAGTTCTTC. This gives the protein CASNRGLDNEQFF. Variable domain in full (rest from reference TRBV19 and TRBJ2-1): DGGITQSPKYLFRKEGQNVTLSCEQNLNHDAMYWYRQDPGQGLRLIYYSQIVNDFQKGDIAEGYSVSREKKESFPLTVTSAQKNPTAFYLCASNRGLDNEQFFGPGTRLTVL.

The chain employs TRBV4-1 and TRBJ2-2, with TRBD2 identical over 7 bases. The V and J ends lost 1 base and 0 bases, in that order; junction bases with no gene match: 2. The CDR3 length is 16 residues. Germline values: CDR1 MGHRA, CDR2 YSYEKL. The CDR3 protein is CASSQGGGTNTGELFF. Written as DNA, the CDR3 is TGCGCCAGCAGCCAAGGCGGGGGAACGAACACCGGGGAGCTGTTTTTT.

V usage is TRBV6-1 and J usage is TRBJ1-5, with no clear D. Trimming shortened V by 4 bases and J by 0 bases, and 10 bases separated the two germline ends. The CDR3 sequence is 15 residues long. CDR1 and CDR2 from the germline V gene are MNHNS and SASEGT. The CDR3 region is CASSVKPISNQPQHF. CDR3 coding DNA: TGTGCCAGCAGTGTGAAACCTATTAGCAATCAGCCCCAGCATTTT.

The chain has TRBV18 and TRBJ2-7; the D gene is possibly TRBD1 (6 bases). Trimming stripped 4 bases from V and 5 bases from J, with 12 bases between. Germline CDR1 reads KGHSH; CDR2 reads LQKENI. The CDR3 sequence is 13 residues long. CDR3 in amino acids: CASSHYRENEQYF. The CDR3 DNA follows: TGTGCCAGCTCACACTACAGGGAGAACGAGCAGTACTTC.

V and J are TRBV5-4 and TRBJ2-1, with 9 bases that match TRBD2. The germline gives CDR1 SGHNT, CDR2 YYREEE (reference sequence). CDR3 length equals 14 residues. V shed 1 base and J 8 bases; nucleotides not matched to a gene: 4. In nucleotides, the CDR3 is TGTGCCAGCAGCTTGCCTAGCGGGGATGATGAGCAGTTCTTC. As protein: CASSLPSGDDEQFF. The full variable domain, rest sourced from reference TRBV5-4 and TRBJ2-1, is ETGVTQSPTHLIKTRGQQVTLRCSSQSGHNTVSWYQQALGQGPQFIFQYYREEENGRGNFPPRFSGLQFPNYSSELNVNALELDDSALYLCASSLPSGDDEQFFGPGTRLTVL.